This paragraph covers one TCR beta chain sequence. Per the authors' pipeline: The authors estimated nucleated cell counts from reference gene primer amplification. Profiling relied on immunoSEQ multiplex PCR, and the TCRdb table lists in-frame clones only, not all of them. V, J and clone size are taken as reported in that table, and D and trimming were inferred from the DNA itself. Of 110,000 or so clones in the sample, approximately 80% were seen once. The germline V gene encodes CDR1 ENHRY and CDR2 SYGVKD. The CDR3 is 15 residues long. The ends were cut back, 5 bases at V and 3 bases at J, with 17 bases in the middle. This sample was included in a study of blood T cell repertoires in COVID-19. Study context: PBMCs, B-cell-depleted T cells, or T cells were the source of the cDNA or gDNA that made up the material.

Sequenced sample: peripheral blood. The chain combines TRBV10-3 with TRBJ2-7; maybe TRBD2 (5 bases). The sequence derives from a human donor in a cohort sampled during active COVID-19. The CDR3 here is CAISQWIEGSYEQYF. The DNA of the CDR3 is TGTGCCATCAGTCAGTGGATAGAGGGAAGCTACGAGCAGTACTTC.